These T cell receptor beta chains were read from a single sample in a study of blood T cell repertoires in COVID-19. The data were produced by immunoSEQ multiplex PCR, yet TCRdb's version contains in-frame clones alone and is incomplete. Among 120,000 to 150,000 clones, over 75% were seen once, and the ten largest hold around 5%. Sample: peripheral blood. The receptors derive from a woman aged 45-59 years with acute or convalescent COVID-19. The CDR3 runs from the conserved cysteine through the conserved F or W. A D gene is named only where the DNA matches it firmly. Only part of the rows carry a size: once, few, many, or a class if the clone is expanded.

NA,TRBD1,TRBV5-1,TRBJ1-3,15,CASSLTGETGNTIYF,TGCGCCAGCAGCCTGACAGGGGAAACTGGAAACACCATATATTTT
NA,NA,TRBV14,TRBJ1-4,17,CASSQSGQSATNEKLFF,TGTGCCAGCAGCCAATCAGGACAGAGTGCAACTAATGAAAAACTGTTTTTT
NA,TRBD2,TRBV5-1,TRBJ2-5,16,CASSWASGGLGETQYF,TGCGCCAGCAGCTGGGCGTCGGGGGGGCTAGGCGAGACCCAGTACTTC
NA,TRBD1,TRBV4-1,TRBJ1-2,15,CASSPDWTGNYGYTF,TGCGCCAGCAGCCCAGATTGGACAGGGAACTATGGCTACACCTTC
NA,TRBD2,TRBV6-2/TRBV6-3,TRBJ2-6,16,CASSYGGVTGANVLTF,TGTGCCAGCAGTTACGGGGGGGTGACTGGGGCCAACGTCCTGACTTTC
few,TRBD1,TRBV28,TRBJ1-2,14,CASRMTGFNYGYTF,TGTGCCAGCAGAATGACAGGGTTCAACTATGGCTACACCTTC
NA,TRBD1,TRBV7-9,TRBJ1-1,15,CASSFDRESDTEAFF,TGTGCCAGCAGCTTCGACAGGGAGTCCGACACTGAAGCTTTCTTT
NA,NA,TRBV27,TRBJ1-2,13,CASRNEGVFGYTF,TGTGCCAGCAGGAATGAAGGAGTGTTTGGCTACACCTTC
few,NA,TRBV28,TRBJ1-5,14,CASSLGGVNQPQHF,TGTGCCAGCAGTTTGGGGGGGGTCAATCAGCCCCAGCATTTT
NA,TRBD2,TRBV2,TRBJ2-5,16,CASSPLGGGSGETQYF,TGTGCCAGCTCCCCCCTGGGGGGGGGATCAGGAGAGACCCAGTACTTC
NA,TRBD2,TRBV6-6,TRBJ2-7,15,CASRASGGKSYEQYF,TGTGCCAGCAGGGCTAGCGGGGGGAAGTCCTACGAGCAGTACTTC
few,TRBD1,TRBV18,TRBJ1-1,16,CASSRPGQGMNTEAFF,TGTGCCAGCTCTCGACCGGGACAGGGAATGAACACTGAAGCTTTCTTT
NA,NA,TRBV20-1,TRBJ1-1,11,CSAPGGGEAFF,TGCAGTGCCCCGGGGGGCGGTGAAGCTTTCTTT